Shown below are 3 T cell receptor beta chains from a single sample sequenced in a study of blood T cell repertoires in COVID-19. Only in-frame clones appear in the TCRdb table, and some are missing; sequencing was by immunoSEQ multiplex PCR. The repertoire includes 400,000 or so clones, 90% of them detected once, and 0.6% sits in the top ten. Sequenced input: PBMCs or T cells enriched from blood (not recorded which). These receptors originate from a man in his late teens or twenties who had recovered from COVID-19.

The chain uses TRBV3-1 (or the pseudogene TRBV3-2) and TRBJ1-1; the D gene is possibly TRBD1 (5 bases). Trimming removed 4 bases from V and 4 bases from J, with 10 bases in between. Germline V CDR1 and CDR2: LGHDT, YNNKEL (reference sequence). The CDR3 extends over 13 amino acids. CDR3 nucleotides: TGTGCCAGCAGCCGTGGGGGGGGCACTGAAGCTTTCTTT. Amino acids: CASSRGGGTEAFF.

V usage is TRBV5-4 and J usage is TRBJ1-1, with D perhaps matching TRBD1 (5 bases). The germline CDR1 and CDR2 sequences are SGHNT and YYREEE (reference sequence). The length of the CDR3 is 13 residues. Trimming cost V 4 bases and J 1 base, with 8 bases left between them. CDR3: CASSAQENTEAFF. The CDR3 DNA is TGTGCCAGCAGCGCACAGGAGAACACTGAAGCTTTCTTT.

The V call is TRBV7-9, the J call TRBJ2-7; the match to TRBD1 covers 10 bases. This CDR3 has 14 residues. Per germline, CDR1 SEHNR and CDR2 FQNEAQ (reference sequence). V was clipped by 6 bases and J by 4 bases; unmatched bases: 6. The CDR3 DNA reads TGTGCCAGCAGTCGACAGGGGGCGTCGTACGAGCAGTACTTC. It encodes CASSRQGASYEQYF. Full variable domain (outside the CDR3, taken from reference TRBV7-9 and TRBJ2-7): DTGVSQNPRHKITKRGQNVTFRCDPISEHNRLYWYRQTLGQGPEFLTYFQNEAQLEKSRLLSDRFSAERPKGSFSTLEIQRTEQGDSAMYLCASSRQGASYEQYFGPGTRLTVT.